This entry is about one TCR beta chain. Its antigen remains unidentified. A single base separates this from a much larger clone, so it may be a read error. Preparation of the TCRbeta library involved a method that used unique molecular identifiers. TCRdb independently ran MiXCR on the PCR reads; one entry per CDR3 protein. The data show some 200,000 distinct CDR3 sequences, approximately 6% seen once. The data were obtained in a study of T-cell reconstitution after alpha-beta-depleted transplantation in children. Study-level findings and limits: Expanded graft clones, several hundred of them, were reportedly the source of alpha-beta T cells about two months after transplant. For some patients, TCRbeta diversity was high at day 60 because of recipient T cells and thymic progenitors that survived. Among T cells one year after transplant, newly produced cells accounted for most counts and diversity.

This CDR3 is 14 amino acids long. With 3 bases removed from V and 2 bases from J, the gap between germline ends came to 11 bases. This sequence was found in a girl under three years old with combined immunodeficiency, due to receive a stem cell transplant. The J gene is TRBJ2-7, the V gene TRBV12-3 or TRBV12-4; D perhaps matches TRBD1 (5 bases). The sample consisted of PBMCs, taken before TCRalphabeta/CD19-depleted stem cell transplant. The CDR3 loop reads CASSFSKGPYEQYF. The CDR3 region has the DNA TGTGCCAGCAGTTTTAGTAAGGGGCCCTACGAGCAGTACTTC.